These T cell receptor beta chains were read from a single sample in a study of identical twins. TCRdb processed the 5' RACE reads anew with MiXCR; each CDR3 protein has one entry. The data show more than 600,000 distinct CDR3 sequences, with roughly 20% seen just once and around 13% held by the top ten. These data were also reused for a study on T cells expressing NK-cell markers.

The sequencing input was PBMCs. These receptors were obtained from a woman under 30 in good health. The conserved cysteine and the conserved F or W are not part of the CDR3 here. The order of the fields is CDR3 protein, J gene, V gene.

cdr3_aa: ATSRVQGAAF; j_call: TRBJ1-1; v_call: TRBV15
cdr3_aa: ASSVTGETMNTEAF; j_call: TRBJ1-1; v_call: TRBV6-1
cdr3_aa: AISEIGNEQY; j_call: TRBJ2-7; v_call: TRBV10-3
cdr3_aa: ASSRYGLNTEAF; j_call: TRBJ1-1; v_call: TRBV4-3
cdr3_aa: ASSPGPNDLNEQF; j_call: TRBJ2-1; v_call: TRBV5-1
cdr3_aa: ASSVPGRVEQY; j_call: TRBJ2-7; v_call: TRBV21-1
cdr3_aa: ASSDPGTSGKRSTDTQY; j_call: TRBJ2-3; v_call: TRBV6-4
cdr3_aa: ASSSPTDNYGYT; j_call: TRBJ1-2; v_call: TRBV12-3/TRBV12-4
cdr3_aa: ASRPQSSGANVLT; j_call: TRBJ2-6; v_call: TRBV2
cdr3_aa: ASSPPHYEQY; j_call: TRBJ2-7; v_call: TRBV18
cdr3_aa: ASSSTGHRYEQY; j_call: TRBJ2-7; v_call: TRBV5-1
cdr3_aa: ASSVRGEQSYEQY; j_call: TRBJ2-7; v_call: TRBV9
cdr3_aa: ASSGKITGRLGTGELF; j_call: TRBJ2-2; v_call: TRBV11-1
cdr3_aa: AIAEVGGNTEAF; j_call: TRBJ1-1; v_call: TRBV10-3
cdr3_aa: ASSQVWQVDEQY; j_call: TRBJ2-7; v_call: TRBV3-1
cdr3_aa: ASSLVPLRIGVMALGNIQY; j_call: TRBJ2-4; v_call: TRBV11-2
cdr3_aa: ASSPLAGGGNEQF; j_call: TRBJ2-1; v_call: TRBV7-2
cdr3_aa: ASSPRILETQY; j_call: TRBJ2-5; v_call: TRBV7-2
cdr3_aa: ASSGEGGYQPQH; j_call: TRBJ1-5; v_call: TRBV18
cdr3_aa: ASRGHFYGYT; j_call: TRBJ1-2; v_call: TRBV12-3/TRBV12-4
cdr3_aa: ASTVDRKETQY; j_call: TRBJ2-5; v_call: TRBV2
cdr3_aa: ASRNPGTGGINEQF; j_call: TRBJ2-1; v_call: TRBV6-1
cdr3_aa: SAHKDTQETQY; j_call: TRBJ2-5; v_call: TRBV20-1
cdr3_aa: ASSRDREQLPQH; j_call: TRBJ1-5; v_call: TRBV12-3/TRBV12-4
cdr3_aa: SAPGVVSGGVSYNEQF; j_call: TRBJ2-1; v_call: TRBV20-1
cdr3_aa: ASSLGTATNQPQH; j_call: TRBJ1-5; v_call: TRBV7-6
cdr3_aa: ASSLLRQVEAF; j_call: TRBJ1-1; v_call: TRBV7-2
cdr3_aa: ASSVTGTGVTEAF; j_call: TRBJ1-1; v_call: TRBV3-1
cdr3_aa: ASSYTVGGLNTEAF; j_call: TRBJ1-1; v_call: TRBV6-2/TRBV6-3
cdr3_aa: ASSWDRDNQPQH; j_call: TRBJ1-5; v_call: TRBV6-5
cdr3_aa: AGQSGRAGEQY; j_call: TRBJ2-7; v_call: TRBV7-9
cdr3_aa: ASSLRAYTSGGLRMRQF; j_call: TRBJ2-1; v_call: TRBV11-1
cdr3_aa: ASSLDPLNQPQH; j_call: TRBJ1-5; v_call: TRBV5-1
cdr3_aa: AISEGGRSAY; j_call: TRBJ2-7; v_call: TRBV10-3
cdr3_aa: ASSRSGVQPQH; j_call: TRBJ1-5; v_call: TRBV6-1
cdr3_aa: SATQRDYYNEQF; j_call: TRBJ2-1; v_call: TRBV20-1
cdr3_aa: ASSLRGGNEKLF; j_call: TRBJ1-4; v_call: TRBV27
cdr3_aa: SARDETSGGIDTQY; j_call: TRBJ2-3; v_call: TRBV20-1
cdr3_aa: ASRKRGSAGELF; j_call: TRBJ2-2; v_call: TRBV12-3/TRBV12-4
cdr3_aa: ASTFVTTNEKLF; j_call: TRBJ1-4; v_call: TRBV12-3/TRBV12-4
cdr3_aa: SARPMTGGSYNEQF; j_call: TRBJ2-1; v_call: TRBV20-1
cdr3_aa: SASRAPGIVAGYT; j_call: TRBJ1-2; v_call: TRBV20-1
cdr3_aa: SVRKQGGRTEAF; j_call: TRBJ1-1; v_call: TRBV29-1
cdr3_aa: SASTHAQETQY; j_call: TRBJ2-5; v_call: TRBV20-1
cdr3_aa: SVAWAGGAEAF; j_call: TRBJ1-1; v_call: TRBV29-1
cdr3_aa: ASSPISPNEQF; j_call: TRBJ2-1; v_call: TRBV6-2/TRBV6-3
cdr3_aa: ASSPRTDKSSGNTIY; j_call: TRBJ1-3; v_call: TRBV9
cdr3_aa: ASRKRQGLDGYT; j_call: TRBJ1-2; v_call: TRBV12-3/TRBV12-4
cdr3_aa: ASSLRAGAFALLGYT; j_call: TRBJ1-2; v_call: TRBV12-3/TRBV12-4
cdr3_aa: ASSITGFWSTDTQY; j_call: TRBJ2-3; v_call: TRBV7-9
cdr3_aa: SVWDYRHEQY; j_call: TRBJ2-7; v_call: TRBV29-1
cdr3_aa: ASSKEDRGPYNEQF; j_call: TRBJ2-1; v_call: TRBV21-1
cdr3_aa: ASSVPPSTNTEAF; j_call: TRBJ1-1; v_call: TRBV6-1
cdr3_aa: AISGTTGNTIY; j_call: TRBJ1-3; v_call: TRBV10-3
cdr3_aa: ASSLDRFPQPQH; j_call: TRBJ1-5; v_call: TRBV5-5
cdr3_aa: ASRAFSNQPQH; j_call: TRBJ1-5; v_call: TRBV27
cdr3_aa: SAMGRDRYNEQF; j_call: TRBJ2-1; v_call: TRBV20-1
cdr3_aa: ASSLNTNTDTQY; j_call: TRBJ2-3; v_call: TRBV5-1
cdr3_aa: ASSLASRTGLCEQF; j_call: TRBJ2-1; v_call: TRBV7-8
cdr3_aa: ASSASPGGTGELF; j_call: TRBJ2-2; v_call: TRBV7-3